These 20 T cell receptor beta chains were all obtained from the same sample, sequenced in a study of blood T cells in healthy people across ages. A sample-barcoded 5' primer and a J-beta primer mix were used in a second PCR of about 7 to 12 cycles. TCRdb ran MiXCR on the 5' RACE reads and lists one entry per CDR3 protein. The sample lists 600,000 to 1,000,000 distinct CDR3 sequences, 20% to 30% seen once, with under 4.5% in the top ten. The same data also went into a second study, on T cells of mothers and their children.

Sequencing was carried out using blood. These receptors were collected from a boy aged 5-17 years in good health.

This clonotype was detected only a few times. This chain joins TRBV6-2 or TRBV6-3 and TRBJ2-5, with 9 bases that match TRBD1. The tail of the sequence fits TRBJ2-1 better, so the J call may be wrong. From germline, CDR1 is MNHEY and CDR2 SVGEGT. The CDR3 consists of 15 residues. The CDR3 loop reads CASTIRDRAYNEQFF. The DNA for the CDR3 is TGTGCCAGCACTATCCGGGACAGGGCCTACAATGAGCAGTTCTTC.

There are a few counts of this clonotype. The chain combines TRBV7-2 with TRBJ2-2; 9 bases map to TRBD1. From germline, CDR1 is SGHTA and CDR2 FQGNSA. This CDR3 has 15 amino acids. J gave up 6 bases and V 3 bases, and 5 bases lay outside the gene matches. The chain's CDR3 is CASSFGDRVAGELFF. DNA of the CDR3: TGTGCCAGCAGCTTTGGGGACAGGGTGGCCGGGGAGCTGTTTTTT.

V usage is TRBV7-2 and J usage is TRBJ1-4; TRBD1 matches 9 bases. Unmatched junction bases numbered 11, after V lost 5 bases and J lost 7 bases. The germline V gene encodes CDR1 SGHTA and CDR2 FQGNSA. The CDR3 loop spans 16 amino acids. The CDR3 sequence is CASSPWRGQGGEKLFF. The DNA for the CDR3 is TGTGCCAGCAGCCCTTGGAGGGGACAGGGTGGTGAAAAACTGTTTTTT.

This chain joins TRBV10-3 and TRBJ2-1; 8 bases are shared with TRBD2. The CDR3 sequence is 17 residues long. Germline CDR1 ENHRY, CDR2 SYGVKD. The ends lost 5 bases at V and 8 bases at J; junction bases unmatched: 17. The CDR3 protein is CAISTGTSGFLGDEQFF. CDR3 sequence (DNA): TGTGCCATCAGTACCGGGACTAGTGGTTTTTTAGGCGATGAGCAGTTCTTC.

This clonotype was observed a few times. V gene TRBV20-1 combines with J gene TRBJ2-7; 10 bases fit TRBD2. With V trimmed by 5 bases and J by 2 bases, 3 bases remained unmatched. Germline loops: CDR1 DFQATT, CDR2 SNEGSKA (reference sequence). The CDR3 loop spans 13 amino acids. In DNA form, the CDR3 reads TGCAGTGCTCCGCTAGCGGGAGCCTACGAGCAGTACTTC. This encodes CSAPLAGAYEQYF.

The rearrangement links TRBV29-1 to TRBJ2-7; tentative D call: TRBD1 (8 bases). The CDR3 consists of 14 residues. Trimming removed 5 bases from V and 2 bases from J, with 16 bases in between. The V gene's germline CDR1 is SQVTM and CDR2 ANQGSEA. The CDR3 region is CSVLPQGGTYEQYF. CDR3 sequence (DNA): TGCAGCGTTCTTCCACAGGGGGGGACCTACGAGCAGTACTTC.

This clonotype has a single count. The gene calls are TRBV6-1 and TRBJ2-7; D may be TRBD1 (6 bases). The DNA end is a closer match to TRBJ2-1, so the J assignment may be wrong. Germline V CDR1 and CDR2: MNHNS, SASEGT. The CDR3 covers 15 residues. The CDR3 loop reads CASSLHREPYNEQFF. Here the CDR3 DNA reads TGTGCCAGCAGTCTGCACAGGGAACCCTACAATGAGCAGTTCTTC.

The V and J genes are TRBV3-1 and TRBJ2-5; 11 positions match TRBD2. The CDR3 extends over 20 amino acids. Unmatched junction bases numbered 17, after V lost 0 bases and J lost 5 bases. Germline CDR1 LGHDT, CDR2 YNNKEL (reference sequence). Here the CDR3 reads CASSQDLSRVAGGPEETQYF. The CDR3 DNA reads as TGTGCCAGCAGCCAAGATCTCAGTCGGGTAGCGGGGGGGCCTGAGGAGACCCAGTACTTC.

This clonotype came up many times. The J gene is TRBJ1-5, the V gene TRBV29-1, with 7 positions matching TRBD1. The V segment lost 7 bases and the J segment 2 bases; nucleotides outside the gene matches: 2. The CDR3 is 12 residues long. From germline, CDR1 is SQVTM and CDR2 ANQGSEA. CDR3 loop: CSAGTGNQPQHF. The CDR3 DNA reads TGCAGCGCCGGGACAGGCAATCAGCCCCAGCATTTT.

This rearrangement joins TRBV2 to TRBJ2-5; D possibly corresponds to TRBD2 (5 bases). The CDR3 consists of 13 residues. V was cut by 10 bases and J by 3 bases, with 15 bases left in between. Germline V gene lookup returns CDR1 SNHLY and CDR2 FYNNEI. Here the CDR3 DNA reads TGTGCCACCACCGGACTTAGGGAAGAGACCCAGTACTTC. The encoded protein is CATTGLREETQYF.

Concerning this clonotype itself: At one of its ends the junction is not consistent with the germline gene, which may arise from a read error. This rearrangement joins TRBV7-8 to TRBJ2-1; D gene ambiguous. Per germline, CDR1 SGHVS and CDR2 FQNEAQ. CDR3 length: 15 amino acids. The CDR3 here is CASSEPGRSCNEQFF. As DNA, the CDR3 is TGTGCCAGCAGCGAGCCGGGCAGGTCCTGCAATGAGCAGTTCTTC.

The chain uses TRBV7-2 and TRBJ1-2; the match to TRBD1 covers 10 bases. Trimming removed 1 base from V and 7 bases from J; junction bases left unmatched: 9. This CDR3 has 16 amino acids. Germline CDR1 SGHTA, CDR2 FQGNSA. The CDR3 DNA is TGTGCCAGCAGCTTAGGACAGGGGGCGACGGAGGGTGGCTACACCTTC. It translates to CASSLGQGATEGGYTF.

The chain uses TRBV4-3 and TRBJ2-1, with TRBD2 as a possible D gene (6 bases). Trimming took off 1 base at V and 7 bases at J, with 17 bases between the two ends. Germline-derived CDR1 and CDR2 are LGHNA and YSLEER. This CDR3 contains 16 residues. CDR3 sequence: CASSQGDIAAENEQFF. For the CDR3, the DNA is TGCGCCAGCAGCCAAGGTGATATAGCGGCCGAGAATGAGCAGTTCTTC.

This clonotype showed up just a few times. Its ends do not fully match the called genes, so a read error is possible. V and J are TRBV2 and TRBJ2-5; TRBD2 agrees at 8 bases. The CDR3 length is 13 residues. Germline V lookup: CDR1 SNHLY, CDR2 FYNNEI. This chain's CDR3 is CASSEINGGEFGF. The CDR3 region has the DNA TGTGCCAGCAGTGAAATCAACGGGGGGGAGTTTGGCTTC.

V is TRBV29-1 and J is TRBJ2-2; 10 bases are shared with TRBD1. Trimming took 4 bases from V and 6 from J; bases not matched to a gene: 5. Looked up from germline, CDR1 is SQVTM and CDR2 is ANQGSEA. The CDR3 is 14 residues long. This chain's CDR3 is CSVGGQGMAGELFF. The DNA of the CDR3 is TGCAGCGTTGGGGGACAGGGGATGGCCGGGGAGCTGTTTTTT.

The J gene is TRBJ2-7, the V gene TRBV29-1, with TRBD1 as a possible D gene (5 bases). V was pared by 6 bases and J by 2 bases, with 11 bases between. This CDR3 has 12 residues. Germline V gene lookup returns CDR1 SQVTM and CDR2 ANQGSEA. As DNA, the CDR3 is TGCAGCGTGGCCTCAGGGACCTACGAGCAGTACTTC. It codes for CSVASGTYEQYF.

The chain carries TRBV3-1 and TRBJ2-5; no clear D gene. The J call is doubtful: the DNA matches TRBJ2-1 better. Germline CDR1 reads LGHDT; CDR2 reads YNNKEL (reference sequence). The length of the CDR3 is 12 residues. DNA for the CDR3: TGTGCCAGCAGCCAACTACACAATGAGCAGTTCTTC. Translating gives CASSQLHNEQFF.

J is TRBJ2-6 and V is TRBV20-1; TRBD2 agrees at 12 bases. V dropped 5 bases and J dropped 0; count of bases not matched to a gene: 5. CDR1 and CDR2 (germline): DFQATT, SNEGSKA (reference sequence). The CDR3 has 17 residues. The CDR3 nucleotides are TGCAGTGCTGGGCGGACTAGCGGGGTCTCTGGGGCCAACGTCCTGACTTTC. This encodes CSAGRTSGVSGANVLTF.

This clonotype was detected a few times. The chain links TRBV12-3 or TRBV12-4 to TRBJ2-1; 7 bases line up with TRBD1. This CDR3 has 16 amino acids. V gave up 1 base and J gave up 3 bases; unmatched junction bases: 6. As DNA, the CDR3 is TGTGCCAGCAGTTTAGTCGGACAGGTGCTCTACAATGAGCAGTTCTTC. It codes for CASSLVGQVLYNEQFF.

This sequence joins TRBV20-1 and TRBJ1-2, with D unresolved. Per the germline V gene, CDR1 is DFQATT and CDR2 is SNEGSKA (reference sequence). This CDR3 comprises 12 residues. The V end lost 0 bases, the J end lost 4 bases, and 6 bases lay between the germline ends. CDR3 sequence reads: CSAREEGYGYTF. CDR3 nucleotides: TGCAGTGCTAGAGAAGAGGGCTATGGCTACACCTTC.